Each of the 24 T cell receptor beta chains below was sequenced from the same sample in a study of radiotherapy plus CTLA-4 blockade in lung cancer. The method was immunoSEQ multiplex PCR; TCRdb's version includes in-frame clones alone and lacks a portion of them. The repertoire holds roughly 55,000 clones, 65% to 80% seen once, with about 8% in the top ten. Sequenced here: peripheral blood, sampled from a patient treated with radiotherapy plus ipilimumab. Source of these receptors: a human donor with non-small cell lung cancer whose response to radiotherapy plus ipilimumab could not be evaluated.

V is TRBV29-1 and J is TRBJ1-2, with D maybe TRBD1 (6 bases). The CDR3 runs 12 residues. V was shortened by 4 bases and J by 7 bases, with 13 bases between the two germline ends. Germline CDR1 reads SQVTM; CDR2 reads ANQGSEA. The CDR3, as DNA: TGCAGCGTTGGACAGGCCAGTCTTGGCTACACCTTC. Translation: CSVGQASLGYTF.

The chain recombines TRBV4-1 with TRBJ1-4; TRBD1 agrees at 8 bases. The germline V gene has CDR1 MGHRA and CDR2 YSYEKL. The CDR3 covers 15 residues. V shed 2 bases, J shed 5 bases, and the junction held 4 bases outside the gene matches. This CDR3 is CASSQRTGWNEKLFF. CDR3 nucleotides: TGCGCCAGCAGCCAAAGGACAGGGTGGAATGAAAAACTGTTTTTT.

The chain couples TRBV28 to TRBJ2-1, with 12 bases identical to TRBD2. The CDR3 has 14 amino acids. Germline values: CDR1 MDHEN, CDR2 SYDVKM. Trimming cost V 4 bases and J 7 bases; bases outside gene matches: 2. This CDR3 is CASSSLAGGNEQFF. As DNA, the CDR3 is TGTGCCAGCAGTTCTCTAGCGGGGGGGAATGAGCAGTTCTTC. Full variable domain (missing parts from reference TRBV28 and TRBJ2-1): DVKVTQSSRYLVKRTGEKVFLECVQDMDHENMFWYRQDPGLGLRLIYFSYDVKMKEKGDIPEGYSVSREKKERFSLILESASTNQTSMYLCASSSLAGGNEQFFGPGTRLTVL.

The rearrangement uses TRBV27 and TRBJ1-5; a possible D gene is TRBD1 (6 bases). Trimming shortened V by 7 bases and J by 5 bases, and 12 bases separated the two germline ends. The germline gives CDR1 MNHEY, CDR2 SMNVEV (reference sequence). The CDR3 covers 13 residues. The DNA of the CDR3 is TGTGCCAGCACTCAGGGGCCTTATCAGCCCCAGCATTTT. Protein product: CASTQGPYQPQHF.

There are a few counts of this clone. The chain recombines TRBV6-6 with TRBJ1-5, with TRBD1 matching 7 bases. The V and J ends lost 3 bases and 5 bases, in that order; junction bases with no gene match: 4. CDR1 and CDR2 (germline): MNHNY, SVGAGI (reference sequence). The CDR3 sequence is 14 residues long. CDR3 DNA sequence: TGTGCCAGCAGTTATAGGGACAGAGATCAGCCCCAGCATTTT. Protein: CASSYRDRDQPQHF.

The chain recombines TRBV6-6 with TRBJ1-2, with D perhaps matching TRBD1 (6 bases). This CDR3 comprises 15 residues. Trimming pared 4 bases from V and 0 bases from J, leaving 12 bases between. In germline, CDR1 is MNHNY, CDR2 SVGAGI (reference sequence). The chain's CDR3 is CASSFDRRANYGYTF. In DNA, the CDR3 is TGTGCCAGCAGTTTCGACAGGCGAGCTAACTATGGCTACACCTTC.

V gene TRBV19 combines with J gene TRBJ2-7; 11 nucleotides align to TRBD2. The V and J ends lost 3 bases and 4 bases, in that order; junction bases with no gene match: 2. Germline loops: CDR1 LNHDA, CDR2 SQIVND (reference sequence). This CDR3 contains 14 residues. The CDR3 loop is CASSMLAGGYEQYF. The CDR3 nucleotides are TGTGCCAGTAGTATGCTAGCGGGAGGTTACGAGCAGTACTTC.

CDR3 sequence (DNA): TGCGCCAGCAGCCGCCAACTAGCGGGGATATCCTACGAGCAGTACTTC. Translated: CASSRQLAGISYEQYF. The rearrangement joins TRBV4-1 to TRBJ2-7, with TRBD2 matching over 10 bases. Germline V gene lookup returns CDR1 MGHRA and CDR2 YSYEKL. J was trimmed by 1 base and V by 4 bases; bases with no gene match: 7. CDR3 size: 16 residues.

This chain joins TRBV6-1 and TRBJ1-3; possible D gene TRBD1, 6 bases. Trimming removed 6 bases from V and 1 base from J, with 19 bases in between. Germline V gives CDR1 MNHNS, CDR2 SASEGT. This CDR3 has 17 residues. The CDR3 bases are TGTGCCAGCAGCGAATTTAGAACAGGGACGTCTGGAAACACCATATATTTT. This codes for CASSEFRTGTSGNTIYF.

The chain couples TRBV6-1 to TRBJ2-5; 9 bases line up with TRBD1. V lost 6 bases and J lost 11; bases outside the gene matches: 16. CDR1 is MNHNS and CDR2 is SASEGT in the germline V gene. There are 15 residues in the CDR3. The CDR3, as DNA: TGTGCCAGCAGGCCCTCACAGGGGGCGCATGTAGAGCAGTACTTC. This gives the protein CASRPSQGAHVEQYF.

This clone showed up many times. The V call is TRBV6-1, the J call TRBJ2-1; 13 nucleotides match TRBD2. Losses at the gene ends were 0 bases for V and 6 bases for J; bases not matched to a gene: 8. The germline CDR1 and CDR2 sequences are MNHNS and SASEGT. This CDR3 is built from 18 residues. This chain's CDR3 is CASSEASLAGGPFNEQFF. Written as DNA, the CDR3 is TGTGCCAGCAGTGAAGCGTCACTAGCGGGAGGGCCTTTCAATGAGCAGTTCTTC.

The chain uses TRBV12-5 and TRBJ2-6; 9 positions match TRBD2. The CDR3 is 18 amino acids. After removal of 4 bases from V and 0 bases from J, the junction contained 7 bases not matched to a gene. The germline gives CDR1 LGHNT, CDR2 FRNRAP. CDR3 in amino acids: CASGWSGLAISGANVLTF. Here the CDR3 DNA reads TGTGCTAGTGGTTGGTCGGGACTAGCTATCTCTGGGGCCAACGTCCTGACTTTC.

The V gene is TRBV11-3, the J gene TRBJ1-2, with 9 bases fitting TRBD1. The CDR3 sequence is 14 residues long. V gave up 3 bases and J gave up 2 bases; unmatched junction bases: 1. Germline V gene data show CDR1 as SGHNT and CDR2 as YENEEA. The CDR3 is CASSLGQGNYGYTF. The CDR3 coding sequence is TGTGCCAGCAGCTTGGGACAGGGAAACTATGGCTACACCTTC.

The V and J genes are TRBV4-1 and TRBJ1-6; 9 bases fit TRBD1. The germline V gene has CDR1 MGHRA and CDR2 YSYEKL. CDR3 length: 16 residues. The V segment lost 1 base and the J segment 11 bases; nucleotides outside the gene matches: 9. This CDR3 reads CASSQGTPGQGTPLHF. The CDR3 DNA follows: TGCGCCAGCAGCCAAGGAACCCCGGGACAGGGTACACCCCTCCACTTT.

The chain joins TRBV27 to TRBJ1-2; D is unclear. Per the germline V gene, CDR1 is MNHEY and CDR2 is SMNVEV (reference sequence). This CDR3 region has 14 residues. Trimming stripped 2 bases from V and 3 bases from J, with 10 bases between. The CDR3 DNA reads as TGTGCCAGCAGTTTAAAAGGGAGGGACTATGGCTACACCTTC. This sequence encodes CASSLKGRDYGYTF.

This chain links TRBV4-1 with TRBJ1-2, with D possibly being TRBD1 (5 bases). CDR1 is MGHRA, CDR2 YSYEKL, per germline. There are 15 residues in the CDR3. Trimming removed 1 base from V and 1 base from J, with 10 bases in between. The CDR3 DNA is TGCGCCAGCAGCCAAGGCCCACAGGATAACTATGGCTACACCTTC. Amino acid sequence: CASSQGPQDNYGYTF.

The J gene is TRBJ1-2, the V gene TRBV7-3, with TRBD1 as a possible D gene (6 bases). Germline V lookup: CDR1 SGHTA, CDR2 FQGTGA. The V end was cut by 6 bases, the J end by 4 bases, with 18 bases between. The CDR3 loop spans 15 amino acids. CDR3 sequence: CASSPGTQAFYGYTF. The CDR3 bases are TGTGCCAGCAGTCCCGGGACACAAGCCTTCTATGGCTACACCTTC.

The J gene is TRBJ2-3, the V gene TRBV10-2; TRBD2 matches 9 bases. Trimming at V came to 7 bases and at J to 2 bases, leaving 4 bases not matched to a gene. CDR3 length equals 14 residues. Germline V lookup: CDR1 WSHSY, CDR2 SAAADI. CDR3 amino acids: CASNGLAPTDTQYF. The DNA for the CDR3 is TGCGCCAGCAATGGACTAGCGCCCACAGATACGCAGTATTTT.

The chain combines TRBV15 with TRBJ2-5; a weak D match, TRBD1 (5 bases). This CDR3 is 16 amino acids long. Trimming removed 4 bases from V and 1 base from J, with 16 bases in between. The germline V gene has CDR1 LNHNV and CDR2 YYDKDF (reference sequence). In DNA form, the CDR3 reads TGTGCCACCAGCAAGTCGACAGACCCTTTCCAAGAGACCCAGTACTTC. Protein sequence: CATSKSTDPFQETQYF.

The rearrangement links TRBV5-4 to TRBJ2-7; D is perhaps TRBD2 (6 bases). The CDR3 loop spans 16 amino acids. Germline V gene sequence: CDR1 SGHNT, CDR2 YYREEE (reference sequence). The V end lost 4 bases, the J end lost 7 bases, and 24 bases lay between the germline ends. CDR3 sequence reads: CASSLLGLAVIPEQYF. In DNA, the CDR3 is TGTGCCAGCAGCCTCCTCGGGTTAGCGGTGATCCCAGAGCAGTACTTC. The whole variable domain, filled in from reference TRBV5-4 and TRBJ2-7, reads ETGVTQSPTHLIKTRGQQVTLRCSSQSGHNTVSWYQQALGQGPQFIFQYYREEENGRGNFPPRFSGLQFPNYSSELNVNALELDDSALYLCASSLLGLAVIPEQYFGPGTRLTVT.

The sample holds a few counts of this clone. The V gene is TRBV6-5, the J gene TRBJ1-3, with D uncertain. The CDR3 extends over 15 amino acids. V lost 6 bases and J lost 4, with 16 bases in between. Germline V gene sequence: CDR1 MNHEY, CDR2 SVGAGI. As DNA, the CDR3 is TGTGCCAGCAGCCCCGGGTTCGCCGGAGGAAACACCATATATTTT. This encodes CASSPGFAGGNTIYF.

The chain links TRBV27 to TRBJ2-7, with TRBD2 matching 8 bases. The germline V gene has CDR1 MNHEY and CDR2 SMNVEV (reference sequence). The CDR3 has 14 residues. The V gene end was trimmed by 8 bases and the J gene end by 4 bases; junction bases not matched to a gene: 10. The chain's CDR3 is CASREGTMIYEQYF. The CDR3 DNA is TGTGCCAGCCGGGAGGGGACAATGATTTACGAGCAGTACTTC.

The CDR3 sequence: CASSTTAGRDRWETQYF. The CDR3 DNA follows: TGCGCCAGCAGCACGACTGCCGGTAGGGACAGGTGGGAGACCCAGTACTTC. The chain employs TRBV4-1 and TRBJ2-5, with 8 bases matching TRBD1. CDR1 and CDR2 from the germline V gene are MGHRA and YSYEKL. V lost 5 bases and J lost 5; bases outside the gene matches: 16. This CDR3 comprises 17 residues.

The sample holds a few counts of this clone. The chain uses TRBV27 and TRBJ2-7; 9 bases are a match to TRBD1. Germline loops: CDR1 MNHEY, CDR2 SMNVEV (reference sequence). CDR3 size: 15 residues. V gave up 6 bases and J gave up 3 bases; unmatched junction bases: 9. DNA for the CDR3: TGTGCCAGCAGGCCGGTAGGGGACAGGGACTACGAGCAGTACTTC. It specifies CASRPVGDRDYEQYF.